The TCR beta chain described here comes from a study of blood T cell repertoires in COVID-19. Sequencing used immunoSEQ multiplex PCR; TCRdb keeps in-frame clones, though not all of them. The data contain about 330,000 clones, around four fifths of them singletons. The CDR3 has 18 amino acids. Germline V gene sequence: CDR1 LGHDT, CDR2 YNNKEL (reference sequence). V trimming: 0 bases; J trimming: 6 bases; junction bases outside the gene matches: 10. The sample taken for sequencing was peripheral blood. The TCR originated in a woman in her forties or fifties with acute or convalescent COVID-19. This chain joins TRBV3-1 (or the pseudogene TRBV3-2) and TRBJ2-1, with TRBD2 identical over 11 bases. CDR3: CASSQEGLAGGLSNEQFF. The CDR3 nucleotides are TGTGCCAGCAGCCAAGAGGGTTTAGCGGGAGGGCTTAGCAATGAGCAGTTCTTC.